The entry below describes one TCR beta chain. The sample comes from a study of blood T cells in healthy people across ages. Primed by a sample-barcoded 5' primer and a J-beta primer mix, a second PCR proceeded for about 6 to 12 cycles. TCRdb reanalysed the 5' RACE reads using MiXCR and keeps one entry per CDR3 protein. The sample lists more than 500,000 distinct CDR3 sequences, approximately 26% occurring once. This CDR3 has 17 amino acids. V was trimmed by 3 bases and J by 1 base, leaving 13 bases between them. These same records also appear under a second study, on T cells of mothers and their children. That work contributes: The cDNA synthesis received all extracted RNA, at about 1.5 ug per 15 ul.

What was sequenced was blood. The chain employs TRBV12-3 or TRBV12-4 and TRBJ2-6; D remains unclear. The sequence was collected from a boy aged 2 to 9 in good health. The CDR3 DNA follows: TGTGCCAGCAGTTTTGGTCGGCTAGGATCTGGGGCCAACGTCCTGACTTTC. As protein: CASSFGRLGSGANVLTF.